The TCR beta chain under discussion was sequenced for a study of post-analysis software for immune sequencing data. Unique molecular identifiers tagged the TCR beta cDNA libraries. Via MiXCR, TCRdb re-called the PCR reads, giving one row per CDR3 protein. The sample yields approximately 440,000 distinct CDR3 sequences, around 40% seen once. The CDR3 loop spans 16 amino acids. V was clipped by 0 bases and J by 4 bases, with 16 bases between them. Germline CDR1 is DFQATT and CDR2 is SNEGSKA (reference sequence). Notes on the study in general: Roughly five TRBV segments, including TRBV5-6, TRBV5-1 and TRBV20-1, were more frequent in patients than controls. Normalized Chao1 diversity was significantly reduced in patients versus controls.

In this sample, this clonotype turned up a few times. Its antigen is as yet unknown. The sequencing sample was made of blood. This clonotype originated in a girl under 18 with multiple sclerosis. The chain recombines TRBV20-1 with TRBJ2-1, with D possibly matching TRBD2 (5 bases). CDR3 nucleotide sequence: TGCAGTGCTAGAGATCTCGAGGGAGTCTATTACAATGAGCAGTTCTTC. Residues: CSARDLEGVYYNEQFF.